Below are 21 T cell receptor beta chains sequenced from a single sample in a study of T cell responses to AZD1222 COVID-19 vaccine. The protocol was immunoSEQ multiplex PCR, while the TCRdb copy is restricted to in-frame clones and leaves out a portion. This sample has around 130,000 clones; more than 70% occur once, and the top ten carry around 3.1%. This sample comprised peripheral blood, obtained 28 days after the second AZD1222 dose. These receptors came from an adult who received the AZD1222 COVID-19 vaccine.

V is TRBV24-1 and J is TRBJ2-1; D call uncertain. The CDR3 is 16 residues long. With 10 bases removed from V and 5 bases from J, the gap between germline ends came to 23 bases. Germline V gene data show CDR1 as KGHDR and CDR2 as SFDVKD. The DNA for the CDR3 is TGTGCCACTCCTCGCAGTGGCGTCACTCCCAACAATGAGCAGTTCTTC. Encoded protein: CATPRSGVTPNNEQFF.

The J gene is TRBJ1-6, the V gene TRBV6-6; no reliable D call. Germline V gene sequence: CDR1 MNHNY, CDR2 SVGAGI (reference sequence). This CDR3 comprises 15 residues. V gave up 5 bases and J gave up 7 bases, with 15 bases separating them. This CDR3 reads CASSRSVAGNSPLHF. The CDR3 DNA follows: TGTGCCAGCAGTCGATCGGTGGCCGGGAATTCACCCCTCCACTTT.

This sequence joins TRBV18 and TRBJ2-2; possibly TRBD1 for D (6 bases). The CDR3 covers 16 residues. With 6 bases removed from V and 4 bases from J, the gap between germline ends came to 18 bases. Germline V gives CDR1 KGHSH, CDR2 LQKENI. The CDR3 spells CASSRSQGYPTGELFF. The CDR3 DNA reads as TGTGCCAGCTCGCGATCCCAGGGGTACCCCACCGGGGAGCTGTTTTTT.

J is TRBJ1-1 and V is TRBV30; D gene unclear. CDR1 is GTSNPN, CDR2 SVGIG, per germline (reference sequence). Trimming removed 0 bases from V and 4 bases from J, with 9 bases in between. The CDR3 covers 13 residues. CDR3 protein: CAWSVSSPTEAFF. The DNA of the CDR3 is TGTGCCTGGAGTGTAAGCTCTCCCACTGAAGCTTTCTTT.

The rearrangement links TRBV6-1 to TRBJ2-7, with D possibly called TRBD1 or TRBD2 (6 bases each). V dropped 3 bases and J dropped 5 bases, with 20 bases sitting between them. The CDR3 is 16 amino acids. Germline assignment: CDR1 MNHNS and CDR2 SASEGT. CDR3 DNA: TGTGCCAGCAGTGAGTTTGGGGGCGCGGGATTGAACGAGCAGTACTTC. It specifies CASSEFGGAGLNEQYF.

The chain recombines TRBV5-6 with TRBJ2-1, with no clear D. The CDR3 totals 13 residues. Germline lookup yields CDR1 SGHDT and CDR2 YYEEEE. V shed 3 bases and J shed 5 bases, with 9 bases lying between them. CDR3: CASSWGRHNEQFF. The CDR3 DNA reads as TGTGCCAGCAGCTGGGGTAGGCACAATGAGCAGTTCTTC.

This sequence joins TRBV24-1 and TRBJ1-1, with 8 bases identical to TRBD1. Trimming removed 4 bases from V and 8 bases from J; junction bases left unmatched: 8. This CDR3 spans 14 amino acids. Germline V CDR1 and CDR2: KGHDR, SFDVKD. The CDR3 DNA reads TGTGCCACCAGTGACGATCAGGGGGCGGGGGAAGCTTTCTTT. Its protein product is CATSDDQGAGEAFF.

This chain joins TRBV7-2 and TRBJ1-3; D is unclear. This CDR3 comprises 14 residues. Per the germline V gene, CDR1 is SGHTA and CDR2 is FQGNSA. Trimming left V 1 base short and J 4 bases short, with 8 bases between. The CDR3 DNA follows: TGTGCCAGCAGCTTAGTCGGGTTCGGAAACACCATATATTTT. This encodes CASSLVGFGNTIYF.

The V and J genes are TRBV28 and TRBJ1-1; a weak D match, TRBD1 (6 bases). Germline CDR1 is MDHEN and CDR2 is SYDVKM. The CDR3 runs 14 residues. V lost 4 bases, J lost 3 bases, and 12 bases lay in between. CDR3 nucleotide sequence: TGTGCCAGCAGTTCCTCCAGGGGATACACTGAAGCTTTCTTT. It translates to CASSSSRGYTEAFF.

In this sample, this clone turned up a few times. This chain joins TRBV6-5 and TRBJ1-4; a possible D gene is TRBD1 (6 bases). The CDR3 consists of 14 residues. Germline assignment: CDR1 MNHEY and CDR2 SVGAGI. Trimming shortened V by 5 bases and J by 12 bases, and 19 bases separated the two germline ends. The CDR3 DNA sequence: TGTGCCAGCAGTCCCTACCCTGCCAGGGGAGAACTGTTTTTT. Translated: CASSPYPARGELFF.

The chain links TRBV5-1 to TRBJ2-2; 9 nucleotides align to TRBD1. Looked up from germline, CDR1 is SGHRS and CDR2 is YFSETQ. J lost 7 bases, V lost 5 bases, and 9 bases had no gene match. CDR3 size: 15 residues. The CDR3 reads CASRTTGTGNGELFF. The CDR3 DNA reads TGCGCCAGCAGAACCACCGGGACAGGGAACGGGGAGCTGTTTTTT.

The rearrangement links TRBV18 to TRBJ1-4; D may be TRBD1 (6 bases). Germline assignment: CDR1 KGHSH and CDR2 LQKENI. With 2 bases removed from V and 5 bases from J, the gap between germline ends came to 9 bases. The CDR3 sequence is 14 residues long. This CDR3 is CASSPDRQNEKLFF. The DNA for the CDR3 is TGTGCCAGCTCACCAGACAGGCAAAATGAAAAACTGTTTTTT.

J is TRBJ2-1 and V is TRBV5-1; D remains ambiguous. The CDR3 has 13 residues. Deletions cut 6 bases from V and 8 bases from J, with 15 bases between. Germline V gene sequence: CDR1 SGHRS, CDR2 YFSETQ. CDR3 sequence: CASTYPGIDEQFF. CDR3 in DNA: TGCGCCAGCACCTACCCCGGCATCGATGAGCAGTTCTTC.

The sample holds one count of this clone. This chain links TRBV13 with TRBJ2-7, with 15 bases identical to TRBD2. The CDR3 has 17 amino acids. In germline, CDR1 is PRHDT, CDR2 FYEKMQ (reference sequence). Unmatched junction bases numbered 7, after V lost 6 bases and J lost 1 base. The CDR3 sequence: CASRKVGTSGRSYEQYF. The DNA for the CDR3 is TGTGCCAGCAGGAAGGTAGGGACTAGCGGGAGGTCCTACGAGCAGTACTTC.

V usage is TRBV19 and J usage is TRBJ1-2; the D gene is possibly TRBD1 (5 bases). V dropped 5 bases and J dropped 8 bases, with 15 bases sitting between them. Germline assignment: CDR1 LNHDA and CDR2 SQIVND (reference sequence). This CDR3 has 13 amino acids. CDR3 protein: CASSSLGREGYTF. In DNA form, the CDR3 reads TGTGCCAGTAGTTCCCTGGGACGAGAAGGCTACACCTTC.

The gene calls are TRBV7-6 and TRBJ2-7; D is possibly TRBD2 (7 bases). The CDR3 consists of 13 residues. The V gene's germline CDR1 is SGHVS and CDR2 FNYEAQ. V was cut by 5 bases and J by 6 bases, with 14 bases left in between. The CDR3 DNA reads TGTGCCAGCAGCGTCCCGGGGGGCTCCGAGCAGTACTTC. This gives the protein CASSVPGGSEQYF.

In this sample, this clone turned up once. This chain joins TRBV18 and TRBJ2-5, with 9 positions matching TRBD2. CDR3 length equals 15 residues. Unmatched junction bases numbered 7, after V lost 3 bases and J lost 5 bases. Germline CDR1 reads KGHSH; CDR2 reads LQKENI. CDR3 in amino acids: CASSPPSGVTETQYF. The CDR3 nucleotides are TGTGCCAGCTCACCCCCTAGCGGGGTTACGGAGACCCAGTACTTC.

V and J are TRBV23-1 and TRBJ2-7; possible D gene TRBD1, 6 bases. TRBV23-1 carries the ORF label, with uncertain function. The CDR3 has 15 residues. V lost 4 bases and J 6 bases, leaving 19 bases between the germline ends. The CDR3 DNA sequence: TGCGCCAGCAGTCTAAACAGGGCTGTTTTTTCCGAGCAGTACTTC. It codes for CASSLNRAVFSEQYF.

This clone occurred a few times. The chain uses TRBV30 and TRBJ1-5; 10 bases are a match to TRBD1. Trimming removed 4 bases from V and 3 bases from J; junction bases left unmatched: 3. CDR1 is GTSNPN, CDR2 SVGIG, per germline (reference sequence). The CDR3 is 14 residues long. In nucleotides, the CDR3 is TGTGCCTGGATGGACAGGGGGTCCAATCAGCCCCAGCATTTT. This translates into CAWMDRGSNQPQHF.

The chain has TRBV28 and TRBJ2-1; 8 nucleotides agree with TRBD2. The CDR3 is made up of 19 amino acids. Per germline, CDR1 MDHEN and CDR2 SYDVKM. Trimming cost V 3 bases and J 3 bases; bases outside gene matches: 16. The CDR3 region is CASSFMAGRNGGDYNEQFF. CDR3 sequence (DNA): TGTGCCAGCAGTTTTATGGCCGGTCGAAACGGGGGGGACTACAATGAGCAGTTCTTC.

The gene calls are TRBV5-4 and TRBJ2-7; 7 bases align to TRBD2. Germline V lookup: CDR1 SGHNT, CDR2 YYREEE (reference sequence). V trimming: 4 bases; J trimming: 0 bases; junction bases outside the gene matches: 7. The CDR3 has 15 amino acids. The CDR3, as DNA: TGTGCCAGCAGCCGGGGAGGGGACCACTCCTACGAGCAGTACTTC. Residues: CASSRGGDHSYEQYF.